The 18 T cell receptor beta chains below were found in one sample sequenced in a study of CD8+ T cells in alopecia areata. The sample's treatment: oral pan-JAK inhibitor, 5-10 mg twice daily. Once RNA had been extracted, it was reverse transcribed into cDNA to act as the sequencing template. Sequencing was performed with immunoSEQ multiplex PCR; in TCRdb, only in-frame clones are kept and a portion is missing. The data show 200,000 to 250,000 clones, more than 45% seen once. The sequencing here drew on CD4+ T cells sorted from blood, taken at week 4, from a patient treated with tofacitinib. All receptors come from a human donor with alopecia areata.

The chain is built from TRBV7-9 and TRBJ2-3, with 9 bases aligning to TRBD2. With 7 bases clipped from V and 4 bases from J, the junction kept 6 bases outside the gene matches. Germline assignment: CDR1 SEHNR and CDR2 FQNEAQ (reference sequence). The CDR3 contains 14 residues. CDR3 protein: CASTRGGGADTQYF. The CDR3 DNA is TGTGCCAGCACCCGCGGGGGGGGCGCAGATACGCAGTATTTT.

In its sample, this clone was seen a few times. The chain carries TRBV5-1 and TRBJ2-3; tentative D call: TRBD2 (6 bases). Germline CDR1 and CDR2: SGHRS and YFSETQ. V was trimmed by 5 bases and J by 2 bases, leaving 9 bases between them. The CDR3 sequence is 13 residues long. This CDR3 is CASRGLITDTQYF. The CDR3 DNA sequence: TGCGCCAGCAGAGGACTAATCACAGATACGCAGTATTTT.

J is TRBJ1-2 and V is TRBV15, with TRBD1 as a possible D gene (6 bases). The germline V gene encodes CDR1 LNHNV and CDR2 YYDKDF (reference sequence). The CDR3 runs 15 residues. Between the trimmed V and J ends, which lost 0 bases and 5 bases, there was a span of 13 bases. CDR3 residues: CATSRERGNVYGYTF. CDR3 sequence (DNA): TGTGCCACCAGCAGAGAAAGGGGGAACGTTTATGGCTACACCTTC.

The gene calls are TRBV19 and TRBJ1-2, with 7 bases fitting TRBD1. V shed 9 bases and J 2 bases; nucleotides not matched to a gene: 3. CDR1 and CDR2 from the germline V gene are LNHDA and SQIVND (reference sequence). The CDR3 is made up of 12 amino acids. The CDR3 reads CASLQGNYGYTF. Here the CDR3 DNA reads TGTGCCAGCCTACAGGGGAACTATGGCTACACCTTC.

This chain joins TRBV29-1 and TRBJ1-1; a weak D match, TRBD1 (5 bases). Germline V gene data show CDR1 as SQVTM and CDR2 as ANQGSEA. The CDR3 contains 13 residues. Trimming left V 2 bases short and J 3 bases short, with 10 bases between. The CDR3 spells CSVERGLDTEAFF. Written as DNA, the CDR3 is TGCAGCGTTGAACGGGGACTGGACACTGAAGCTTTCTTT.

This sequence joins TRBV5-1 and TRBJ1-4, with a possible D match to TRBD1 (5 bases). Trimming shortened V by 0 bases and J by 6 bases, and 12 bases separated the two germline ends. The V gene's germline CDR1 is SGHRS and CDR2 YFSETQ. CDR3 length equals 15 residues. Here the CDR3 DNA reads TGCGCCAGCAGCTTGGGGGGCAGGAGAGATGAAAAACTGTTTTTT. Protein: CASSLGGRRDEKLFF.

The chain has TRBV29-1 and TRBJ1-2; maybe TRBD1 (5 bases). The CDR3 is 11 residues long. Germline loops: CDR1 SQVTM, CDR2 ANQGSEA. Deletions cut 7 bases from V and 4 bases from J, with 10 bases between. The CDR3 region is CSAGLGYGYTF. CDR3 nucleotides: TGCAGCGCGGGACTTGGCTATGGCTACACCTTC.

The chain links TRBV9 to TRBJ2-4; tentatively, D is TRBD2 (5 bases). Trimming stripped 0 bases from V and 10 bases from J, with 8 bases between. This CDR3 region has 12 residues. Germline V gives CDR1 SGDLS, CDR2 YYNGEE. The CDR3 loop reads CASSVDAGIQYF. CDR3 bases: TGTGCCAGCAGCGTAGATGCGGGTATTCAGTACTTC.

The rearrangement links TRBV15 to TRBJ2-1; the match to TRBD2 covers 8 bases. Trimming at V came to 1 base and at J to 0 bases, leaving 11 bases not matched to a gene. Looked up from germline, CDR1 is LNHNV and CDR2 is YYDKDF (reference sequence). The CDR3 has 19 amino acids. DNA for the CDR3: TGTGCCACCAGCAGAGGGTGGGTAGCGGGGAGGAGCTCCTACAATGAGCAGTTCTTC. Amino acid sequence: CATSRGWVAGRSSYNEQFF.

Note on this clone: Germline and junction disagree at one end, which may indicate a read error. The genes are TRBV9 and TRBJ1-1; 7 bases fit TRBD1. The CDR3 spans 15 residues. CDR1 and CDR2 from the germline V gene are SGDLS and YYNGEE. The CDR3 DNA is TGTGCCAGCAGCGCGCAACAGGGGAGCGTGACTGCAGCTTTCTTT. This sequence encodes CASSAQQGSVTAAFF.

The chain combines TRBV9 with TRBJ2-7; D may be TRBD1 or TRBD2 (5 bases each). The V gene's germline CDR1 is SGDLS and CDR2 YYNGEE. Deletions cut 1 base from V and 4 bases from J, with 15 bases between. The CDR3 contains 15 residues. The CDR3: CASSVSGQLDYEQYF. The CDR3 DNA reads TGTGCCAGCAGCGTATCGGGGCAGCTTGATTACGAGCAGTACTTC.

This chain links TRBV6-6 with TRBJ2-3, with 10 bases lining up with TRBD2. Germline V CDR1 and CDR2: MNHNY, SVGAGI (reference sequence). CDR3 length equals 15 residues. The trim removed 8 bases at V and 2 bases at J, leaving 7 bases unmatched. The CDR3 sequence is CASLSGGHLTDTQYF. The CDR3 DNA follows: TGTGCCAGCCTTAGCGGGGGGCACCTCACAGATACGCAGTATTTT.

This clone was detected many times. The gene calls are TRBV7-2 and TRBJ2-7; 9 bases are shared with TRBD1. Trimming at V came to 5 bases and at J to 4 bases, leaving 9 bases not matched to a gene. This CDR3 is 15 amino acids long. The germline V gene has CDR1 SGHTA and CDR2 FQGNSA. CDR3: CASSPLGQGPYEQYF. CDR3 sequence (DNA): TGTGCCAGCAGCCCGCTGGGACAGGGTCCTTACGAGCAGTACTTC.

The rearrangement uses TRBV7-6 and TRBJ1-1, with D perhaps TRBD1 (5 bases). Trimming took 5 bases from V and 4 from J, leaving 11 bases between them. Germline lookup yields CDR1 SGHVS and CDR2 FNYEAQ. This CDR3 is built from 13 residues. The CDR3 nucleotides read TGTGCCAGCAGCGATCCGGGGGGCACTGAAGCTTTCTTT. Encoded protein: CASSDPGGTEAFF.

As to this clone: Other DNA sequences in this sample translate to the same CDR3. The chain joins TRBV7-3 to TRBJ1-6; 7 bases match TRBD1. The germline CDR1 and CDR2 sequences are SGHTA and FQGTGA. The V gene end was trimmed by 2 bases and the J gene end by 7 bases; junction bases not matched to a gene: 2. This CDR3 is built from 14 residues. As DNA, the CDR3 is TGTGCCAGCAGCTTAGGGACAGAGAATTCACCCCTCCACTTT. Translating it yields CASSLGTENSPLHF.

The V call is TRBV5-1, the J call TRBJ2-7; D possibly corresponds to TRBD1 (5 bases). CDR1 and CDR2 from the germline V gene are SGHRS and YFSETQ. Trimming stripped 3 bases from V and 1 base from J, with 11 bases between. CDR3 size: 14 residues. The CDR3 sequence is CASSSQGHSYEQYF. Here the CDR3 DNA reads TGCGCCAGCAGCTCGCAGGGCCATTCCTACGAGCAGTACTTC.

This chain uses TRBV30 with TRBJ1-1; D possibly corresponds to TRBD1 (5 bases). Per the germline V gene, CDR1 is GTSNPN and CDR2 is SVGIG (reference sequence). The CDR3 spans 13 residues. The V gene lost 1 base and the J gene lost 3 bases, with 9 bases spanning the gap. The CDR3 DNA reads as TGTGCCTGGAGTGCCAGGGCTTACACTGAAGCTTTCTTT. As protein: CAWSARAYTEAFF. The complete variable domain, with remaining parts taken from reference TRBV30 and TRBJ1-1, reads SQTIHQWPATLVQPVGSPLSLECTVEGTSNPNLYWYRQAAGRGLQLLFYSVGIGQISSEVPQNLSASRPQDRQFILSSKKLLLSDSGFYLCAWSARAYTEAFFGQGTRLTVV.

CDR3 nucleotide sequence: TGTGCCAGCAGCTCACTACAGGGGACTGGCGACGAGCAGTACTTC. It is translated as CASSSLQGTGDEQYF. The chain links TRBV7-2 to TRBJ2-7; D perhaps matches TRBD1 (7 bases). V was shortened by 4 bases and J by 5 bases, with 18 bases between the two germline ends. Germline V lookup: CDR1 SGHTA, CDR2 FQGNSA. The CDR3 has 15 residues.